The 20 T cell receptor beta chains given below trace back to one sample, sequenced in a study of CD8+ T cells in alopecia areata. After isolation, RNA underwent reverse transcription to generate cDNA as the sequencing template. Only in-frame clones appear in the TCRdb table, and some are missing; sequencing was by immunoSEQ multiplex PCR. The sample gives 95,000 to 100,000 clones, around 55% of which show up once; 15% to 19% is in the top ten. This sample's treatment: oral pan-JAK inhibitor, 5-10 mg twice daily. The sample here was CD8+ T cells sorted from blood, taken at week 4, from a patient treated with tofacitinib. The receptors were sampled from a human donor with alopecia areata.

The CDR3 coding sequence is TGTGCCAGCAGCGTCGAGGATTCACCCCTCCACTTT. This translates into CASSVEDSPLHF. The chain joins TRBV9 to TRBJ1-6; D uncertain. The CDR3 totals 12 residues. Germline lookup yields CDR1 SGDLS and CDR2 YYNGEE. Trimming left V 2 bases short and J 8 bases short, with 5 bases between. Full variable domain (outside the CDR3, taken from reference TRBV9 and TRBJ1-6): DSGVTQTPKHLITATGQRVTLRCSPRSGDLSVYWYQQSLDQGLQFLIQYYNGEERAKGNILERFSAQQFPDLHSELNLSSLELGDSALYFCASSVEDSPLHFGNGTRLTVT.

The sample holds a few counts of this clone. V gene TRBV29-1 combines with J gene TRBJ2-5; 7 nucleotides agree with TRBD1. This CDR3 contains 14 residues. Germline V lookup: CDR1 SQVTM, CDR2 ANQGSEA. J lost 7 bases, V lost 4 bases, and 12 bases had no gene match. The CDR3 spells CSVGTGTDLRTQYF. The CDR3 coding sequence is TGCAGCGTTGGTACCGGGACAGATTTACGGACCCAGTACTTC.

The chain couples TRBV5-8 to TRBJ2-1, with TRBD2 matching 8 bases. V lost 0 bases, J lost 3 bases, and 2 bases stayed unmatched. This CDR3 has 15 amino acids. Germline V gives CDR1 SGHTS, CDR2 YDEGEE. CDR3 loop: CASSLGLAGYNEQFF. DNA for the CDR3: TGTGCCAGCAGCTTGGGGCTAGCGGGCTACAATGAGCAGTTCTTC.

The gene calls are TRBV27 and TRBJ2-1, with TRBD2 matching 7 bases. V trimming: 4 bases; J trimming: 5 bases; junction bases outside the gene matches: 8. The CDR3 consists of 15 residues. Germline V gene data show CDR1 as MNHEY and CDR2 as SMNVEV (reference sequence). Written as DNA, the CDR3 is TGTGCCAGCAGTTCCCTAGCGGATATCCACAATGAGCAGTTCTTC. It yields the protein CASSSLADIHNEQFF.

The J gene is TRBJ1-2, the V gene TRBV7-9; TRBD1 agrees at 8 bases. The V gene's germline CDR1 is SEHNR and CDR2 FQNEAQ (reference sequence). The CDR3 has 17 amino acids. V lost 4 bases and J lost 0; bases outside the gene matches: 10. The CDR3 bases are TGTGCCAGCAGCTACTCCGGGACAGGCCCAGCTAACTATGGCTACACCTTC. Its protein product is CASSYSGTGPANYGYTF.

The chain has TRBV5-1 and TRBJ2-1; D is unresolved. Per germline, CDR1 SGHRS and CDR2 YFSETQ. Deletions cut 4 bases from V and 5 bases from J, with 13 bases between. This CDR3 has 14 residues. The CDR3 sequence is CASSGVLTHNEQFF. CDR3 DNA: TGCGCCAGCAGCGGGGTACTAACACACAATGAGCAGTTCTTC.

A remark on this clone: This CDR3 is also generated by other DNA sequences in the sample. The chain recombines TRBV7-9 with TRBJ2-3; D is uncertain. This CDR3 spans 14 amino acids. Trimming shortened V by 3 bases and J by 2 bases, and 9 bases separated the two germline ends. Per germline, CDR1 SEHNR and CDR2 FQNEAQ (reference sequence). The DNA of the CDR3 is TGTGCCAGCAGCTTGGTTAGCTCCACAGATACGCAGTATTTT. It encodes CASSLVSSTDTQYF.

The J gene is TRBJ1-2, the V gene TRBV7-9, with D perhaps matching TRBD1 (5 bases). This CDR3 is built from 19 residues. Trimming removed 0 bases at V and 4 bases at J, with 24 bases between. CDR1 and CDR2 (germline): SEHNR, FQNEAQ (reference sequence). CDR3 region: CASSLAVPNRDQLLYGYTF. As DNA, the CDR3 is TGTGCCAGCAGCTTAGCTGTTCCCAACCGGGACCAACTCCTCTATGGCTACACCTTC.

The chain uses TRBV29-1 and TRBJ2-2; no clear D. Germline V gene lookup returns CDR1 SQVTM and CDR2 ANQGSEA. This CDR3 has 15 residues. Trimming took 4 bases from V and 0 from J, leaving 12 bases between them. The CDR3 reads CSVVTPGTNTGELFF. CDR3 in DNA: TGCAGCGTTGTAACCCCGGGTACGAACACCGGGGAGCTGTTTTTT.

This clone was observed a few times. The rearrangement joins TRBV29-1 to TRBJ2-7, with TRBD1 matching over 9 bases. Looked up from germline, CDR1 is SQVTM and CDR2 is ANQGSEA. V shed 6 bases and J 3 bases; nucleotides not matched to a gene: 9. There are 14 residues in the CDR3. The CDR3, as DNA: TGCAGCGTCGGCGGGGACAGGGACATCTACGAGCAGTACTTC. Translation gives CSVGGDRDIYEQYF.

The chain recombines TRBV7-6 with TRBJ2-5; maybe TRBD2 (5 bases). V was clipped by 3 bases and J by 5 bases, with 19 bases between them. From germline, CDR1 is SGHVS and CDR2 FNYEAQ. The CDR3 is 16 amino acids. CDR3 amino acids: CASSLYPAAGGETQYF. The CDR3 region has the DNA TGTGCCAGCAGCTTGTATCCTGCGGCAGGCGGGGAGACCCAGTACTTC.

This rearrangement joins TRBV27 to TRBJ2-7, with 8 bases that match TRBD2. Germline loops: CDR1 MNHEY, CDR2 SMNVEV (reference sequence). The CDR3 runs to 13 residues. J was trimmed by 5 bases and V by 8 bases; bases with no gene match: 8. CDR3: CASGLAGWDEQYF. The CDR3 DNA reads TGTGCCAGCGGCTTAGCGGGATGGGACGAGCAGTACTTC.

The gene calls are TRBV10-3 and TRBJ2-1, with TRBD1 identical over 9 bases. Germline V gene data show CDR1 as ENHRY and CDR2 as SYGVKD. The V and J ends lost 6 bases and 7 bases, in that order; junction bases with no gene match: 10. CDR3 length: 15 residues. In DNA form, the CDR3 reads TGTGCCATCAGCAAAGCCGGGACAGGGATAAATGAGCAGTTCTTC. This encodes CAISKAGTGINEQFF.

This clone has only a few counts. The CDR3, as DNA: TGCAGCGTTGAAGAAAAGGGTTTCAGCTCTGGGGCCAACGTCCTGACTTTC. This gives the protein CSVEEKGFSSGANVLTF. This chain connects TRBV29-1 to TRBJ2-6; D not certain. V gave up 0 bases and J gave up 0 bases, with 12 bases separating them. Germline CDR1 is SQVTM and CDR2 is ANQGSEA. The CDR3 contains 17 residues. The whole variable domain, remainder taken from reference TRBV29-1 and TRBJ2-6, is SAVISQKPSRDICQRGTSLTIQCQVDSQVTMMFWYRQQPGQSLTLIATANQGSEATYESGFVIDKFPISRPNLTFSTLTVSNMSPEDSSIYLCSVEEKGFSSGANVLTFGAGSRLTVL.

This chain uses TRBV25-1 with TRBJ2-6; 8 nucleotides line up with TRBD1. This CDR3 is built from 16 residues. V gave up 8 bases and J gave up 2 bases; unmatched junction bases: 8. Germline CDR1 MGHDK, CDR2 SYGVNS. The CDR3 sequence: CASAEPGGAGANVLTF. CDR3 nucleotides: TGTGCCAGCGCCGAACCAGGGGGCGCTGGGGCCAACGTCCTGACTTTC.

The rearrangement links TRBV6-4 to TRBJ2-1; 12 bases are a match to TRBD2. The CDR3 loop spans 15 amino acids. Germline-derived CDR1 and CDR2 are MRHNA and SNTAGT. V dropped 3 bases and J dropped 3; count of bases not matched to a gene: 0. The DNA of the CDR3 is TGTGCCAGCAGTGAACTAGCGGGAGGCTACAATGAGCAGTTCTTC. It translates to CASSELAGGYNEQFF.

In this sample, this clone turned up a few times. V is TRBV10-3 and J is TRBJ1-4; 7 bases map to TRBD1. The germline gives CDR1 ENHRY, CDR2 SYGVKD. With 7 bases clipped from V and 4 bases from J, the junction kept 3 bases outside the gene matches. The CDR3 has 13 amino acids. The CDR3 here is CAIKGAVNEKLFF. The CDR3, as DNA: TGTGCCATCAAGGGGGCGGTTAATGAAAAACTGTTTTTT.

In DNA form, the CDR3 reads TGCGCCAGCAGCTTGGGAGTGTCGGCATACGAGCAGTACTTC. Its translation is CASSLGVSAYEQYF. V and J are TRBV5-1 and TRBJ2-7; D is unresolved. V lost 0 bases and J 4 bases, leaving 11 bases between the germline ends. This CDR3 comprises 14 residues. Germline assignment: CDR1 SGHRS and CDR2 YFSETQ.

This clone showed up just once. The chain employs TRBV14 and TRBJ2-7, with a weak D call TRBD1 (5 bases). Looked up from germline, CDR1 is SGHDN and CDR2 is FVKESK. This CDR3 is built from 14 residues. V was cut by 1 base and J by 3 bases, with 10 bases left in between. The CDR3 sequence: CASSQGQSYYEQYF. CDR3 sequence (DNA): TGTGCCAGCAGCCAAGGACAGAGTTACTACGAGCAGTACTTC.

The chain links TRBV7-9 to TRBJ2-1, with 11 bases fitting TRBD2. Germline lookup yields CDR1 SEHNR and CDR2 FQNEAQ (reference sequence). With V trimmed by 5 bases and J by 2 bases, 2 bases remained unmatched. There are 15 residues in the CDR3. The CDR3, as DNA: TGTGCCAGCAGCATTAGCGGGAGGGCCTACAATGAGCAGTTCTTC. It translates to CASSISGRAYNEQFF.